The rows below give T cell receptor beta chains drawn from one sample of a study of spatial heterogeneity in lung cancer. TCRdb reprocessed the 5' RACE reads via MiXCR and lists one record per CDR3 protein. Among about 22,000 distinct CDR3 sequences listed, just under 6% were seen once. Here the sequenced sample was PBMCs, taken at surgery. Source of these receptors: a male donor with early-stage non-small cell lung cancer. Both conserved end residues are part of each CDR3. Each record gives: J gene, CDR3 length, V gene, CDR3 protein.

j_call: TRBJ2-1
cdr3_length: 16
v_call: TRBV28
cdr3_aa: CASSLPRREANNEQFF

j_call: TRBJ2-7
cdr3_length: 14
v_call: TRBV14
cdr3_aa: CASSIFARGTEQYF

j_call: TRBJ2-1
cdr3_length: 13
v_call: TRBV7-6
cdr3_aa: CASSDLAGGRKFF

j_call: TRBJ2-7
cdr3_length: 14
v_call: TRBV6-2/TRBV6-3
cdr3_aa: CASSAGTSGRRQYF

j_call: TRBJ2-1
cdr3_length: 15
v_call: TRBV4-1
cdr3_aa: CASSQDFDGDNEQFF

j_call: TRBJ2-3
cdr3_length: 16
v_call: TRBV7-3
cdr3_aa: CASSLTAGASTDTQYF

j_call: TRBJ2-3
cdr3_length: 18
v_call: TRBV2
cdr3_aa: CASRATSGGPSSTDTQYF

j_call: TRBJ1-1
cdr3_length: 14
v_call: TRBV7-9
cdr3_aa: CASSDGLGGREAFF

j_call: TRBJ2-1
cdr3_length: 14
v_call: TRBV28
cdr3_aa: CASSFGSPGNEQFF

j_call: TRBJ1-4
cdr3_length: 13
v_call: TRBV27
cdr3_aa: CASHRVGGGKLFF

j_call: TRBJ2-3
cdr3_length: 13
v_call: TRBV2
cdr3_aa: CATGGPYTDTQYF

j_call: TRBJ1-5
cdr3_length: 14
v_call: TRBV6-5
cdr3_aa: CASSSTGPNQPQHF

j_call: TRBJ2-3
cdr3_length: 18
v_call: TRBV20-1
cdr3_aa: CSARDNPGLAGSTDTQYF

j_call: TRBJ1-6
cdr3_length: 15
v_call: TRBV5-1
cdr3_aa: CASSLFGQGNSPLHF

j_call: TRBJ2-7
cdr3_length: 12
v_call: TRBV29-1
cdr3_aa: CSVGQGNYEQYF

j_call: TRBJ1-2
cdr3_length: 16
v_call: TRBV3-1
cdr3_aa: CASSPGAGRANYGYTF

j_call: TRBJ2-7
cdr3_length: 15
v_call: TRBV6-1
cdr3_aa: CASRSRDRGIYEQYF

j_call: TRBJ2-1
cdr3_length: 17
v_call: TRBV27
cdr3_aa: CASSVGRGLAGSNEQFF

j_call: TRBJ2-1
cdr3_length: 16
v_call: TRBV11-3
cdr3_aa: CASSPSGGGIGREQFF

j_call: TRBJ2-5
cdr3_length: 14
v_call: TRBV28
cdr3_aa: CASRGTGGAETQYF

j_call: TRBJ2-5
cdr3_length: 12
v_call: TRBV20-1
cdr3_aa: CSARGGKETQYF

j_call: TRBJ1-6
cdr3_length: 14
v_call: TRBV5-4
cdr3_aa: CASSQDRSDSPLHF

j_call: TRBJ2-5
cdr3_length: 14
v_call: TRBV7-2
cdr3_aa: CASSDRADLETQYF

j_call: TRBJ2-2
cdr3_length: 15
v_call: TRBV7-9
cdr3_aa: CASSPHGDGAGELFF

j_call: TRBJ2-5
cdr3_length: 15
v_call: TRBV7-2
cdr3_aa: CASSPQGTTSGAQYF

j_call: TRBJ1-6
cdr3_length: 16
v_call: TRBV6-5
cdr3_aa: CASSRAGTGPNSPLHF

j_call: TRBJ1-5
cdr3_length: 14
v_call: TRBV4-1
cdr3_aa: CASGSGVLNQPQHF

j_call: TRBJ2-7
cdr3_length: 13
v_call: TRBV5-4
cdr3_aa: CASSLALRDEQYF

j_call: TRBJ2-1
cdr3_length: 12
v_call: TRBV13
cdr3_aa: CASSFSGYEQFF